One sample yielded the 18 T cell receptor beta chains listed below, sequenced in a study of T cell clonality in common variable immunodeficiency. Measured with immunoSEQ multiplex PCR; TCRdb has only the in-frame clones, and not every one. Sampling found approximately 81,000 clones, none seen once. Sequencing was done on a sample of peripheral blood mononuclear cells. These receptors originate from a person aged 18 to 75 in good health.

This clone was observed a handful of times. The read stops 3 residues short of the end of the CDR3; the missing end is completed from the germline J gene. The chain recombines TRBV2 with TRBJ2-7; 9 positions match TRBD2. Germline V gene data show CDR1 as SNHLY and CDR2 as FYNNEI. The CDR3 contains 13 residues. The ends lost 5 bases at V and 3 bases at J; junction bases unmatched: 2. CDR3 region: CASSTSGYYEQYF. The CDR3 DNA, read in part, is TGTGCCAGCAGTACTAGCGGGTACTACGAG.

This clone was found a few times. CDR3 bases read: TGTGCCAGTAGTAGTGACGGGGGAAGGGGCAATCAGCCC. It specifies CASSSDGGRGNQP. In full, the CDR3 reads CASSSDGGRGNQPQHF. The V call is TRBV19, the J call TRBJ1-5; D is possibly TRBD1 (5 bases). Read data end 3 residues before the CDR3 end; the end is taken from the germline J gene. The V end lost 4 bases, the J end lost 2 bases, and 15 bases lay between the germline ends. Germline V gene lookup returns CDR1 LNHDA and CDR2 SQIVND (reference sequence). The length of the CDR3 is 16 residues. Full variable domain (remainder filled in from reference TRBV19 and TRBJ1-5): DGGITQSPKYLFRKEGQNVTLSCEQNLNHDAMYWYRQDPGQGLRLIYYSQIVNDFQKGDIAEGYSVSREKKESFPLTVTSAQKNPTAFYLCASSSDGGRGNQPQHFGDGTRLSIL.

This clone was counted at least ten times. The CDR3 is cut off 3 residues early in the read; its end comes from the germline J gene. The chain combines TRBV5-1 with TRBJ2-1; perhaps TRBD1 as D (5 bases). CDR3 length equals 14 residues. The germline V and J ends were trimmed by 7 bases and 6 bases, with 17 bases remaining between them. From germline, CDR1 is SGHRS and CDR2 YFSETQ. The CDR3 spells CASAGLTGGNEQFF. Partial CDR3 DNA: TGCGCCAGCGCCGGGCTTACAGGCGGCAATGAG.

This clone occurred many times. The CDR3 extends 3 residues past the end of the read, so its final part is completed from the germline J gene. The rearrangement joins TRBV19 to TRBJ2-1, with TRBD2 matching 11 bases. The CDR3 consists of 14 residues. Trimming took 7 bases from V and 6 from J; bases not matched to a gene: 5. Germline V gene data show CDR1 as LNHDA and CDR2 as SQIVND (reference sequence). The CDR3 sequence is CASMLTSGSNEQFF. The DNA read from the CDR3 is TGTGCCAGTATGTTAACTAGCGGGAGCAATGAG.

This clone was recorded at least ten times. At one boundary the junction diverges from the germline segment, which might be a read error. The CDR3 end is not reached by the read, which stops 3 residues before it; the germline J gene fills it in. The genes are TRBV6-2 or TRBV6-3 and TRBJ2-1; weak D call: TRBD2 (6 bases). Germline loops: CDR1 MNHEY, CDR2 SVGEGT. This CDR3 contains 15 residues. The covered CDR3 bases are TGTGCCAGCACTTACGGAGGGGAGTATAATGGTGAG. Its translation: CASTYGGEYNGE. In full, the CDR3 reads CASTYGGEYNGEQFF.

The sample holds many counts of this clone. The read gets to within 3 residues of the CDR3 end, and the germline J gene fills in the rest. The V and J genes are TRBV7-8 and TRBJ2-7; 11 bases map to TRBD2. The germline CDR1 and CDR2 sequences are SGHVS and FQNEAQ. The J segment lost 3 bases and the V segment lost 4 bases, leaving 5 bases of the junction unmatched. The CDR3 is 15 residues long. This CDR3 reads CASSSVAGGSYEQYF. The part of the CDR3 DNA that was read is TGTGCCAGCAGCTCCGTAGCGGGAGGGAGCTACGAG.

This clone was recorded at least ten times. The read gets to within 3 residues of the CDR3 end, and the germline J gene fills in the rest. V gene TRBV30 combines with J gene TRBJ1-2; maybe TRBD1 (5 bases). Germline assignment: CDR1 GTSNPN and CDR2 SVGIG (reference sequence). CDR3 size: 12 residues. The part of the CDR3 DNA that was read is TGTGCCTGGAGTGTAGGAGGGGCGCGC. It encodes CAWSVGGAR. In full, the CDR3 reads CAWSVGGARYTF.

Ten or more counts support this clone. Read sequence stops 3 residues before the CDR3 end, and the germline J gene provides the missing end. The rearrangement uses TRBV7-3 and TRBJ2-1, with TRBD2 identical over 11 bases. The CDR3 spans 16 residues. Germline CDR1 and CDR2: SGHTA and FQGTGA. Germline trimming cut 5 bases from V and 8 bases from J; bases unmatched to any gene: 11. Partial CDR3 DNA: TGTGCCAGCAGCCGATCCGGGACTAGCGGCTGGGATGAG. This sequence encodes CASSRSGTSGWDE. The complete CDR3 sequence is CASSRSGTSGWDEQFF.

This clone was found many times. The read comes to an end 3 residues before the CDR3 does, leaving the germline J gene to fill in the end. This chain links TRBV20-1 with TRBJ2-3, with 14 bases lining up with TRBD2. The CDR3 is 16 residues long. CDR1 is DFQATT, CDR2 SNEGSKA, per germline (reference sequence). J gave up 4 bases and V 6 bases, and 9 bases lay outside the gene matches. The CDR3 loop reads CSAPLRLAGGPDTQYF. The CDR3 DNA, read in part, is TGCAGTGCCCCCTTACGACTAGCGGGAGGGCCAGATACG.

This clone has at least ten counts. With the read ending 3 residues before the CDR3 end, the germline J gene is used to fill in that end. V usage is TRBV6-2 or TRBV6-3 and J usage is TRBJ2-7; no definite D call. V gave up 0 bases and J gave up 4 bases, with 4 bases separating them. Germline V gives CDR1 MNHEY, CDR2 SVGEGT. The CDR3 sequence is 12 residues long. Partial CDR3 DNA: TGTGCCAGCAGTTACTCGAGGTACGAG. Translating it yields CASSYSRYE. The entire CDR3 reads CASSYSRYEQYF.

A remark on this clone: The CDR3 end falls 3 residues outside the read, so it is completed with the germline J gene. This chain connects TRBV19 to TRBJ1-1; TRBD1 might be the D (6 bases). V gave up 2 bases and J gave up 3 bases, with 13 bases separating them. Germline lookup yields CDR1 LNHDA and CDR2 SQIVND (reference sequence). The CDR3 spans 15 residues. CDR3 DNA (partial): TGTGCCAGTAGTATAAAGGCCAGGGGTTACACTGAA. Amino acids: CASSIKARGYTE. In full, the CDR3 is CASSIKARGYTEAFF. The complete variable domain, with remaining parts taken from reference TRBV19 and TRBJ1-1, reads DGGITQSPKYLFRKEGQNVTLSCEQNLNHDAMYWYRQDPGQGLRLIYYSQIVNDFQKGDIAEGYSVSREKKESFPLTVTSAQKNPTAFYLCASSIKARGYTEAFFGQGTRLTVV.

In this sample, this clone turned up many times. From the germline J gene comes the end of the CDR3, since the read stops 3 residues before it. V is TRBV20-1 and J is TRBJ2-3; 11 positions agree with TRBD2. V lost 3 bases to trimming and J lost 5 bases; unmatched junction nucleotides: 13. This CDR3 has 17 residues. Germline lookup yields CDR1 DFQATT and CDR2 SNEGSKA (reference sequence). This CDR3 reads CSASPLAGVSRGDTQYF. The CDR3 bases that were read are TGCAGTGCTAGCCCACTAGCGGGAGTGAGCAGGGGAGATACG.

This clone was detected ten times or more. The CDR3 extends 3 residues past the end of the read, so its final part is completed from the germline J gene. This sequence joins TRBV7-1 and TRBJ2-7; 7 nucleotides line up with TRBD2. TRBV7-1 is flagged as an ORF with uncertain function. The V and J ends lost 5 bases and 2 bases, in that order; junction bases with no gene match: 24. The CDR3 covers 20 residues. CDR3 bases read: TGTGCCAGCAGCGCAGACTACCGGGCGGGGAGGGTCGGAATCGCCTACGAG. Its protein is CASSADYRAGRVGIAYE. The entire CDR3 protein reads CASSADYRAGRVGIAYEQYF.

At least ten counts were recorded for this clone. The CDR3 sequence: CASSPGLIPYEQYF. CDR3 DNA, as far as it was read: TGTGCCAGCAGCCCTGGACTCATCCCCTACGAG. The chain joins TRBV11-2 to TRBJ2-7, with D possibly being TRBD2 (5 bases). The read falls 3 residues short of the CDR3 end, and the missing part is taken from the germline J gene. The CDR3 has 14 residues. V was pared by 5 bases and J by 2 bases, with 13 bases between. Germline CDR1 is SGHAT and CDR2 is FQNNGV. Variable domain in full (rest from reference TRBV11-2 and TRBJ2-7): EAGVAQSPRYKIIEKRQSVAFWCNPISGHATLYWYQQILGQGPKLLIQFQNNGVVDDSQLPKDRFSAERLKGVDSTLKIQPAKLEDSAVYLCASSPGLIPYEQYFGPGTRLTVT.

At least ten counts were recorded for this clone. Sequencing ends 3 residues short of the CDR3 end; the germline J gene provides the rest. V gene TRBV12-3 or TRBV12-4 combines with J gene TRBJ1-2, with 10 bases identical to TRBD1. The CDR3 has 14 residues. CDR3 region: CASSLRQGASGYTF. The part of the CDR3 DNA that was read is TGTGCCAGCAGTTTACGACAGGGGGCTAGCGGC.

This clone was found many times. With the read ending 3 residues before the CDR3 end, the germline J gene is used to fill in that end. This chain joins TRBV6-1 and TRBJ1-1; 8 positions agree with TRBD1. Germline V CDR1 and CDR2: MNHNS, SASEGT. The CDR3 length is 15 residues. With V trimmed by 3 bases and J by 1 base, 4 bases remained unmatched. The sequenced CDR3 bases are TGTGCCAGCAGTGACCACAGGGGGAGGAACACTGAA. Protein product: CASSDHRGRNTE. The entire CDR3 protein is CASSDHRGRNTEAFF.

The sample holds a few counts of this clone. Read sequence stops 3 residues before the CDR3 end, and the germline J gene provides the missing end. The V gene is TRBV18, the J gene TRBJ2-7, with D possibly TRBD1 on 5 matching bases. With 3 bases removed from V and 2 bases from J, the gap between germline ends came to 14 bases. In germline, CDR1 is KGHSH, CDR2 LQKENI. CDR3 length: 15 residues. The sequenced CDR3 bases are TGTGCCAGCTCACCTGGGGCAGGTCGGGCCTACGAG. It translates to CASSPGAGRAYE. The whole CDR3 protein reads CASSPGAGRAYEQYF.

At least ten counts were recorded for this clone. The sequenced fragment ends 3 residues before the CDR3 boundary, so the rest is inferred from the germline J gene. The gene calls are TRBV6-2 or TRBV6-3 and TRBJ2-3; TRBD1 matches 7 bases. The CDR3 sequence is 16 residues long. The germline gives CDR1 MNHEY, CDR2 SVGEGT. Trimming took 6 bases from V and 0 from J; bases not matched to a gene: 9. The CDR3 loop reads CASSWQGDASTDTQYF. CDR3 DNA (partial): TGTGCCAGCAGCTGGCAGGGGGATGCTAGCACAGATACG.